These 24 T cell receptor beta chains were all obtained from the same sample, sequenced in a study of blood T cell repertoires in COVID-19. Measured with immunoSEQ multiplex PCR; TCRdb has only the in-frame clones, and not every one. The sample yields 63,000 or so clones, roughly four fifths seen once. The sequenced sample consisted of peripheral blood. These receptor sequences come from a human donor in a cohort sampled during active COVID-19.

V is TRBV4-1 and J is TRBJ2-7; TRBD1 might be the D (6 bases). Germline loops: CDR1 MGHRA, CDR2 YSYEKL. This CDR3 is built from 15 residues. Trimming removed 4 bases at V and 5 bases at J, with 18 bases between. This chain's CDR3 is CASSRRDTNADEQYF. CDR3 sequence (DNA): TGCGCCAGCAGCCGCCGGGACACGAACGCAGACGAGCAGTACTTC.

CDR3 nucleotide sequence: TGTGCCACCAGCAGAGATAGGGACAGGACTAATGAAAAACTGTTTTTT. It specifies CATSRDRDRTNEKLFF. The chain uses TRBV15 and TRBJ1-4; 8 bases are a match to TRBD1. Germline CDR1 and CDR2: LNHNV and YYDKDF (reference sequence). The junction had 2 bases not matched to a gene; V was cut back by 0 bases and J by 2 bases. The CDR3 covers 16 residues.

The V gene is TRBV15, the J gene TRBJ1-5, with a possible D match to TRBD1 (6 bases). The CDR3 contains 15 residues. Germline CDR1 LNHNV, CDR2 YYDKDF (reference sequence). V lost 0 bases, J lost 9 bases, and 15 bases lay in between. This CDR3 reads CATSRDRNRDGPQHF. The CDR3 DNA reads TGTGCCACCAGCAGAGATAGAAACAGGGACGGGCCCCAGCATTTT.

The chain is built from TRBV7-3 and TRBJ2-1, with 7 bases that match TRBD2. There are 13 residues in the CDR3. With V trimmed by 0 bases and J by 7 bases, 0 bases remained unmatched. In germline, CDR1 is SGHTA, CDR2 FQGTGA. Here the CDR3 DNA reads TGTGCCAGCAGCTTAACGGGGGGGAATGAGCAGTTCTTC. Translating it yields CASSLTGGNEQFF.

The chain uses TRBV4-1 and TRBJ2-3; D is perhaps TRBD2 (5 bases). V was trimmed by 1 base and J by 1 base, leaving 12 bases between them. CDR3 length: 16 amino acids. Germline assignment: CDR1 MGHRA and CDR2 YSYEKL. CDR3 in amino acids: CASSQGRTRGTDTQYF. The CDR3 coding sequence is TGCGCCAGCAGCCAAGGCCGGACGCGGGGCACAGATACGCAGTATTTT.

This clone showed up just once. The chain is built from TRBV7-6 and TRBJ2-7; 9 positions match TRBD2. The length of the CDR3 is 18 residues. Germline CDR1 is SGHVS and CDR2 is FNYEAQ. V was clipped by 3 bases and J by 4 bases; unmatched bases: 16. CDR3 DNA: TGTGCCAGCAGCTTGCCCCCGCGGTTAGCGGGAGATAAATACGAGCAGTACTTC. Translated, it gives CASSLPPRLAGDKYEQYF.

The genes are TRBV12-3 or TRBV12-4 and TRBJ1-5, with 8 bases fitting TRBD1. Trimming removed 5 bases from V and 4 bases from J; junction bases left unmatched: 1. The CDR3 runs 13 residues. CDR3 DNA: TGTGCCAGCAGTCGACAGGGGAATCAGCCCCAGCATTTT. As protein: CASSRQGNQPQHF.

This clone was counted between two and nine times. The V call is TRBV5-1, the J call TRBJ1-5; no clear D. The CDR3 runs 14 residues. Germline V gives CDR1 SGHRS, CDR2 YFSETQ. With 2 bases removed from V and 4 bases from J, the gap between germline ends came to 10 bases. The CDR3 is CASSLEGGNQPQHF. CDR3 sequence (DNA): TGCGCCAGCAGCTTAGAGGGAGGTAATCAGCCCCAGCATTTT.

The chain is built from TRBV19 and TRBJ2-7; 13 positions agree with TRBD2. This CDR3 comprises 16 residues. The ends lost 3 bases at V and 7 bases at J; junction bases unmatched: 9. Germline CDR1 and CDR2: LNHDA and SQIVND (reference sequence). The CDR3 reads CASSMGTSGTGLEQYF. The CDR3 nucleotides read TGTGCCAGTAGTATGGGGACTAGCGGGACGGGGCTGGAGCAGTACTTC.

The rearrangement joins TRBV19 to TRBJ1-6, with D maybe TRBD1 (6 bases). This CDR3 contains 14 residues. Germline V gene data show CDR1 as LNHDA and CDR2 as SQIVND (reference sequence). V dropped 9 bases and J dropped 2 bases, with 11 bases sitting between them. The chain's CDR3 is CASSQGTYNSPLHF. The CDR3 nucleotides read TGTGCCAGCTCCCAGGGGACCTATAATTCACCCCTCCACTTT.

The chain recombines TRBV4-3 with TRBJ1-5; tentatively, D is TRBD1 (6 bases). Germline V gene data show CDR1 as LGHNA and CDR2 as YSLEER. The CDR3 totals 15 residues. Trimming stripped 3 bases from V and 0 bases from J, with 9 bases between. This CDR3 is CASSQGTLSNQPQHF. For the CDR3, the DNA is TGCGCCAGCAGCCAGGGGACACTTAGCAATCAGCCCCAGCATTTT.

This chain joins TRBV5-1 and TRBJ2-7; D is unclear. The germline CDR1 and CDR2 sequences are SGHRS and YFSETQ. V shed 1 base and J shed 0 bases, with 11 bases lying between them. The CDR3 has 15 residues. The CDR3 here is CASSLNQVPSYEQYF. As DNA, the CDR3 is TGCGCCAGCAGCTTGAATCAGGTTCCCTCCTACGAGCAGTACTTC.

This clone has a single count. The CDR3 sequence: CASSLPNQPQHF. The CDR3 coding sequence is TGTGCCAGCAGTCTTCCCAATCAGCCCCAGCATTTT. The V call is TRBV6-2 or TRBV6-3, the J call TRBJ1-5; D remains ambiguous. V lost 5 bases and J 3 bases, leaving 5 bases between the germline ends. Germline CDR1 MNHEY, CDR2 SVGEGT. The CDR3 is 12 residues long.

This chain joins TRBV30 and TRBJ1-1, with a tentative D call TRBD1 (6 bases). Germline V gene sequence: CDR1 GTSNPN, CDR2 SVGIG (reference sequence). V was trimmed by 5 bases and J by 2 bases, leaving 12 bases between them. The CDR3 is 13 residues long. This CDR3 reads CAWGTGYNTEAFF. The DNA of the CDR3 is TGTGCCTGGGGTACAGGGTACAACACTGAAGCTTTCTTT.

This clone was seen only a few times. The chain has TRBV12-3 or TRBV12-4 and TRBJ1-1; TRBD1 might be the D (5 bases). Trimming took 3 bases from V and 4 from J, leaving 9 bases between them. There are 13 residues in the CDR3. CDR3: CASSFSRVTEAFF. The DNA of the CDR3 is TGTGCCAGCAGTTTCAGCAGGGTCACTGAAGCTTTCTTT.

The chain has TRBV7-3 and TRBJ2-7; 9 nucleotides match TRBD2. This CDR3 has 17 amino acids. With 1 base clipped from V and 5 bases from J, the junction kept 12 bases outside the gene matches. CDR1 is SGHTA, CDR2 FQGTGA, per germline. The CDR3 here is CASSLKRGAGRSDEQYF. The CDR3, as DNA: TGTGCCAGCAGCTTAAAGCGGGGGGCAGGGCGAAGCGACGAGCAGTACTTC. Combining the CDR3 with reference TRBV7-3 and TRBJ2-7 gives the whole variable domain GAGVSQTPSNKVTEKGKYVELRCDPISGHTALYWYRQSLGQGPEFLIYFQGTGAADDSGLPNDRFFAVRPEGSVSTLKIQRTERGDSAVYLCASSLKRGAGRSDEQYFGPGTRLTVT.

There are a few counts of this clone. This chain links TRBV7-9 with TRBJ2-7; 7 positions match TRBD1. CDR3 length: 14 amino acids. Germline V gene sequence: CDR1 SEHNR, CDR2 FQNEAQ (reference sequence). The trim removed 4 bases at V and 0 bases at J, leaving 3 bases unmatched. CDR3 in amino acids: CASSSRDSSYEQYF. The DNA for the CDR3 is TGTGCCAGCAGCTCAAGGGACAGCTCCTACGAGCAGTACTTC.

The chain couples TRBV19 to TRBJ2-7; maybe TRBD2 (6 bases). Germline CDR1 is LNHDA and CDR2 is SQIVND (reference sequence). The germline V and J ends were trimmed by 0 bases and 4 bases, with 16 bases remaining between them. The CDR3 has 16 residues. In DNA form, the CDR3 reads TGTGCCAGTAGTATAGACGCCGCTCGCGGGGTATACGAGCAGTACTTC. Amino acid sequence: CASSIDAARGVYEQYF.

The chain employs TRBV29-1 and TRBJ2-7; D is perhaps TRBD2 (6 bases). This CDR3 is 13 amino acids long. Trimming shortened V by 5 bases and J by 1 base, and 12 bases separated the two germline ends. Germline loops: CDR1 SQVTM, CDR2 ANQGSEA. DNA for the CDR3: TGCAGCGTTATACGGAGGGGATCCTACGAGCAGTACTTC. This encodes CSVIRRGSYEQYF.

The genes are TRBV19 and TRBJ2-1; D may be TRBD1 (7 bases). CDR3 length: 16 residues. V was cut by 2 bases and J by 0 bases, with 11 bases left in between. In germline, CDR1 is LNHDA, CDR2 SQIVND (reference sequence). The CDR3 nucleotides are TGTGCCAGTAGTATACAGGGGGGACCCTCCTACAATGAGCAGTTCTTC. It codes for CASSIQGGPSYNEQFF.

The rearrangement links TRBV7-9 to TRBJ1-6; D not resolved. This CDR3 spans 15 amino acids. The V and J ends lost 8 bases and 7 bases respectively, with 18 bases between them. Germline CDR1 and CDR2: SEHNR and FQNEAQ (reference sequence). The CDR3 region is CASSSGSTGNSPLHF. CDR3 coding DNA: TGTGCCAGCTCTTCCGGGAGCACTGGGAATTCACCCCTCCACTTT.

V and J are TRBV6-6 and TRBJ1-1, with D hard to call. The CDR3 extends over 13 amino acids. Trimming stripped 0 bases from V and 7 bases from J, with 9 bases between. CDR1 is MNHNY and CDR2 is SVGAGI in the germline V gene (reference sequence). Here the CDR3 DNA reads TGTGCCAGCAGTTACTCATTGAGGGATGAAGCTTTCTTT. Translated, it gives CASSYSLRDEAFF.

In this sample, this clone turned up a few times. This chain connects TRBV19 to TRBJ1-5; no definite D call. Germline assignment: CDR1 LNHDA and CDR2 SQIVND (reference sequence). The CDR3 length is 15 residues. V shed 6 bases and J shed 1 base, with 13 bases lying between them. DNA of the CDR3: TGTGCCAGTAGAACAGTGGAATCGAGCAATCAGCCCCAGCATTTT. This encodes CASRTVESSNQPQHF.

The V gene is TRBV7-9, the J gene TRBJ1-5; TRBD1 might be the D (5 bases). CDR1 is SEHNR, CDR2 FQNEAQ, per germline (reference sequence). V gave up 5 bases and J gave up 3 bases, with 11 bases separating them. The CDR3 contains 14 residues. The CDR3 spells CASSGAGPNQPQHF. The CDR3 bases are TGTGCCAGCAGCGGCGCGGGACCCAATCAGCCCCAGCATTTT.